The 31 T cell receptor beta chains below come from one sample, sequenced in a study of technical replicates of blood from several donors. Generated by immunoSEQ multiplex PCR, the TCRdb table keeps only in-frame clones and is missing some. Of about 74,000 clones listed, around 93% were seen once; the top ten hold under 0.3%. Sequenced sample: T cells isolated from PBMCs. The receptor source for this set is a human donor in good health.

This chain links TRBV9 with TRBJ2-1, with D maybe TRBD2 (5 bases). CDR1 is SGDLS and CDR2 is YYNGEE in the germline V gene. The CDR3 runs to 16 residues. V lost 0 bases and J lost 0, with 10 bases in between. Here the CDR3 reads CASSVEERFSYNEQFF. CDR3 sequence (DNA): TGTGCCAGCAGCGTAGAGGAGCGGTTCTCCTACAATGAGCAGTTCTTC. Full variable domain (rest looked up from reference TRBV9 and TRBJ2-1): DSGVTQTPKHLITATGQRVTLRCSPRSGDLSVYWYQQSLDQGLQFLIQYYNGEERAKGNILERFSAQQFPDLHSELNLSSLELGDSALYFCASSVEERFSYNEQFFGPGTRLTVL.

V gene TRBV27 combines with J gene TRBJ2-2; D not certain. The germline V and J ends were trimmed by 6 bases and 6 bases, with 14 bases remaining between them. Germline assignment: CDR1 MNHEY and CDR2 SMNVEV (reference sequence). This CDR3 region has 14 residues. The chain's CDR3 is CASRTFSLAGELFF. The CDR3, as DNA: TGTGCCAGCAGAACTTTTAGTTTGGCCGGGGAGCTGTTTTTT.

The chain joins TRBV28 to TRBJ1-1; 9 bases are shared with TRBD1. The junction had 9 bases not matched to a gene; V was cut back by 4 bases and J by 6 bases. The germline gives CDR1 MDHEN, CDR2 SYDVKM. The CDR3 has 15 residues. Here the CDR3 reads CASSSPGQGTSEAFF. Here the CDR3 DNA reads TGTGCCAGCAGTTCCCCGGGACAGGGTACGTCTGAAGCTTTCTTT.

V usage is TRBV5-1 and J usage is TRBJ1-1; TRBD1 aligns across 10 bases. This CDR3 is built from 15 residues. Germline CDR1 reads SGHRS; CDR2 reads YFSETQ. V trimming: 3 bases; J trimming: 5 bases; junction bases outside the gene matches: 7. CDR3 protein: CASSSGTGVSTEAFF. The DNA of the CDR3 is TGCGCCAGCAGCTCGGGGACAGGGGTATCGACTGAAGCTTTCTTT.

The V call is TRBV5-1, the J call TRBJ1-3; possible D gene TRBD1, 5 bases. This CDR3 region has 15 residues. The V gene's germline CDR1 is SGHRS and CDR2 YFSETQ. Trimming took 0 bases from V and 0 from J, leaving 7 bases between them. The CDR3 sequence: CASSLEDNSGNTIYF. The CDR3 bases are TGCGCCAGCAGCTTGGAGGACAACTCTGGAAACACCATATATTTT. The complete variable domain, with remaining parts taken from reference TRBV5-1 and TRBJ1-3, reads KAGVTQTPRYLIKTRGQQVTLSCSPISGHRSVSWYQQTPGQGLQFLFEYFSETQRNKGNFPGRFSGRQFSNSRSEMNVSTLELGDSALYLCASSLEDNSGNTIYFGEGSWLTVV.

The genes are TRBV7-9 and TRBJ1-4; TRBD1 matches 7 bases. V shed 5 bases and J 5 bases; nucleotides not matched to a gene: 2. Germline assignment: CDR1 SEHNR and CDR2 FQNEAQ (reference sequence). This CDR3 contains 13 residues. The CDR3 DNA reads as TGTGCCAGCAGCACAGGGGTGAATGAAAAACTGTTTTTT. This translates into CASSTGVNEKLFF.

The chain carries TRBV4-1 and TRBJ1-5; no clear D gene. With 1 base removed from V and 1 base from J, the gap between germline ends came to 17 bases. Per the germline V gene, CDR1 is MGHRA and CDR2 is YSYEKL. CDR3 length: 18 residues. In nucleotides, the CDR3 is TGCGCCAGCAGCCAAGGGACTATTAAGGGTGGGAGCAATCAGCCCCAGCATTTT. Its translation is CASSQGTIKGGSNQPQHF.

The rearrangement joins TRBV15 to TRBJ1-5; possible D gene TRBD1, 5 bases. Trimming shortened V by 8 bases and J by 4 bases, and 15 bases separated the two germline ends. The CDR3 contains 14 residues. Germline V gives CDR1 LNHNV, CDR2 YYDKDF (reference sequence). CDR3 residues: CATAPGGLNQPQHF. DNA for the CDR3: TGTGCCACCGCCCCCGGGGGATTAAATCAGCCCCAGCATTTT.

The chain employs TRBV5-1 and TRBJ2-5, with 9 bases matching TRBD1. Germline CDR1 reads SGHRS; CDR2 reads YFSETQ. This CDR3 spans 17 amino acids. The V segment lost 0 bases and the J segment 5 bases; nucleotides outside the gene matches: 11. The CDR3 spells CASSLDSRDRVGETQYF. In DNA form, the CDR3 reads TGCGCCAGCAGCTTGGATAGTCGGGACAGGGTAGGGGAGACCCAGTACTTC.

V and J are TRBV6-5 and TRBJ2-1; D is unresolved. The CDR3 is 13 residues long. The V gene's germline CDR1 is MNHEY and CDR2 SVGAGI. V was trimmed by 5 bases and J by 10 bases, leaving 15 bases between them. The CDR3 protein is CASSETERGEQFF. The DNA for the CDR3 is TGTGCCAGCAGTGAAACGGAGCGAGGCGAGCAGTTCTTC.

V is TRBV2 and J is TRBJ2-1, with D uncertain. V was clipped by 4 bases and J by 8 bases, with 12 bases between them. Germline CDR1 reads SNHLY; CDR2 reads FYNNEI. The CDR3 has 13 residues. CDR3 loop: CASSVGVFDEQFF. The DNA of the CDR3 is TGTGCCAGCAGTGTAGGAGTTTTCGATGAGCAGTTCTTC. Complete variable domain (other parts from reference TRBV2 and TRBJ2-1): EPEVTQTPSHQVTQMGQEVILRCVPISNHLYFYWYRQILGQKVEFLVSFYNNEISEKSEIFDDQFSVERPDGSNFTLKIRSTKLEDSAMYFCASSVGVFDEQFFGPGTRLTVL.

This chain connects TRBV7-9 to TRBJ1-2; D gene unclear. The CDR3 runs to 13 residues. The germline CDR1 and CDR2 sequences are SEHNR and FQNEAQ (reference sequence). V was trimmed by 1 base and J by 2 bases, leaving 5 bases between them. CDR3 sequence: CASSLGGNYGYTF. In DNA, the CDR3 is TGTGCCAGCAGCTTAGGAGGCAACTATGGCTACACCTTC.

Of note for this clone: At one of its ends the junction is not consistent with the germline gene, which may arise from a read error. The V and J genes are TRBV19 and TRBJ2-7; 9 positions agree with TRBD2. This CDR3 is built from 14 residues. Germline CDR1 reads LNHDA; CDR2 reads SQIVND (reference sequence). The DNA for the CDR3 is TGTGCCAGTATGGGAACTAGCGGGTTAGGAGAGCAGTACTTT. The encoded protein is CASMGTSGLGEQYF. The full variable domain, rest sourced from reference TRBV19 and TRBJ2-7, is DGGITQSPKYLFRKEGQNVTLSCEQNLNHDAMYWYRQDPGQGLRLIYYSQIVNDFQKGDIAEGYSVSREKKESFPLTVTSAQKNPTAFYLCASMGTSGLGEQYFGPGTRLTVT.

The V call is TRBV18, the J call TRBJ2-3; 8 bases align to TRBD2. The V gene's germline CDR1 is KGHSH and CDR2 LQKENI. V lost 4 bases and J lost 10; bases outside the gene matches: 7. This CDR3 is 13 amino acids long. For the CDR3, the DNA is TGTGCCAGCTCACGAGGGACTAGTGATTCGCAGTATTTT. Protein product: CASSRGTSDSQYF. The full variable domain, its missing parts supplied by reference TRBV18 and TRBJ2-3, is NAGVMQNPRHLVRRRGQEARLRCSPMKGHSHVYWYRQLPEEGLKFMVYLQKENIIDESGMPKERFSAEFPKEGPSILRIQQVVRGDSAAYFCASSRGTSDSQYFGPGTRLTVL.

The rearrangement joins TRBV6-1 to TRBJ2-3, with a tentative D call TRBD1 (5 bases). The CDR3 sequence is 15 residues long. Trimming pared 4 bases from V and 5 bases from J, leaving 16 bases between. Germline lookup yields CDR1 MNHNS and CDR2 SASEGT. The CDR3 region is CASSVPSRVRDTQYF. In nucleotides, the CDR3 is TGTGCCAGCAGTGTTCCGTCCAGGGTCCGAGATACGCAGTATTTT.

V usage is TRBV9 and J usage is TRBJ1-2, with D possibly matching TRBD1 (5 bases). The germline V gene has CDR1 SGDLS and CDR2 YYNGEE. CDR3 length: 14 amino acids. Trimming cost V 3 bases and J 8 bases, with 17 bases left between them. The CDR3 nucleotides are TGTGCCAGCAGCGACTCGCAGGGTGTGGGGGGCTACACCTTC. It translates to CASSDSQGVGGYTF.

The chain carries TRBV5-4 and TRBJ1-1, with D hard to call. Trimming removed 3 bases at V and 2 bases at J, with 14 bases between. The germline gives CDR1 SGHNT, CDR2 YYREEE (reference sequence). This CDR3 contains 15 residues. CDR3 bases: TGTGCCAGCAGCTCGCTGACCAGACATAACACTGAAGCTTTCTTT. Translating it yields CASSSLTRHNTEAFF.

The V call is TRBV6-4, the J call TRBJ2-1; 8 bases align to TRBD2. CDR1 is MRHNA and CDR2 is SNTAGT in the germline V gene. Trimming at V came to 6 bases and at J to 8 bases, leaving 12 bases not matched to a gene. The CDR3 has 15 residues. For the CDR3, the DNA is TGTGCCAGCAGGCGAGGTGGGACTAGTGTCGATGAGCAGTTCTTC. Its protein product is CASRRGGTSVDEQFF.

In its sample, this clone was seen a few times. The chain joins TRBV28 to TRBJ1-1; 7 bases align to TRBD1. After removal of 4 bases from V and 7 bases from J, the junction contained 3 bases not matched to a gene. Germline V gene data show CDR1 as MDHEN and CDR2 as SYDVKM. The CDR3 runs 12 residues. In nucleotides, the CDR3 is TGTGCCAGCAGTTCATACAGGGGTGAAGCTTTCTTT. Translation: CASSSYRGEAFF.

The chain employs TRBV4-2 and TRBJ2-5; the match to TRBD2 covers 14 bases. Trimming cost V 4 bases and J 0 bases; bases outside gene matches: 7. Germline-derived CDR1 and CDR2 are LGHNA and YNFKEQ. This CDR3 contains 18 residues. The CDR3 sequence: CASSRGTSGGRNQETQYF. The CDR3 nucleotides read TGTGCCAGCAGCCGCGGGACTAGCGGGGGCCGGAACCAAGAGACCCAGTACTTC.

CDR3 in amino acids: CASSSWLETEAFF. For the CDR3, the DNA is TGCGCCAGCAGCTCCTGGCTAGAGACTGAAGCTTTCTTT. The V call is TRBV5-1, the J call TRBJ1-1, with no clear D. The CDR3 totals 13 residues. Trimming left V 3 bases short and J 5 bases short, with 11 bases between. The germline CDR1 and CDR2 sequences are SGHRS and YFSETQ.

The chain uses TRBV30 and TRBJ1-5; no reliable D call. V shed 1 base and J shed 6 bases, with 10 bases lying between them. The CDR3 covers 13 residues. CDR1 GTSNPN and CDR2 SVGIG come from the germline V gene (reference sequence). CDR3: CAWSARLSQPQHF. Here the CDR3 DNA reads TGTGCCTGGAGTGCGAGGCTAAGTCAGCCCCAGCATTTT.

J is TRBJ2-4 and V is TRBV28; 7 positions match TRBD2. Germline V lookup: CDR1 MDHEN, CDR2 SYDVKM. The CDR3 covers 14 residues. V shed 10 bases and J 7 bases; nucleotides not matched to a gene: 13. CDR3 nucleotide sequence: TGTGCCACCCTGAGCCTGCGGGGAGGGAACATTCAGTACTTC. Its protein is CATLSLRGGNIQYF.

The rearrangement uses TRBV4-2 and TRBJ2-1; the D is unclear. Trimming removed 6 bases at V and 6 bases at J, with 9 bases between. The CDR3 consists of 12 residues. Germline V gene sequence: CDR1 LGHNA, CDR2 YNFKEQ. The CDR3 sequence: CASRWSGNEQFF. CDR3 sequence (DNA): TGTGCCAGCAGGTGGTCGGGCAATGAGCAGTTCTTC.

The chain links TRBV5-6 to TRBJ2-7; D might be TRBD2 (5 bases). The V gene's germline CDR1 is SGHDT and CDR2 YYEEEE. Trimming stripped 2 bases from V and 5 bases from J, with 14 bases between. The CDR3 contains 14 residues. Here the CDR3 DNA reads TGTGCCAGCAGCTTACGAGGGAGATCGAACGAGCAGTACTTC. Encoded protein: CASSLRGRSNEQYF.

This chain joins TRBV19 and TRBJ1-4; D is unclear. This CDR3 has 17 amino acids. CDR1 is LNHDA, CDR2 SQIVND, per germline (reference sequence). Between the trimmed V and J ends, which lost 7 bases and 3 bases, there was a span of 21 bases. DNA for the CDR3: TGTGCCAGTACCCCAAGCTCGAGGGCAGCTGCTAATGAAAAACTGTTTTTT. Protein sequence: CASTPSSRAAANEKLFF.

This clone showed up just once. The chain has TRBV2 and TRBJ2-6; a weak D match, TRBD1 (6 bases). CDR3 length equals 17 residues. Between the trimmed V and J ends, which lost 5 bases and 0 bases, there was a span of 14 bases. CDR1 and CDR2 from the germline V gene are SNHLY and FYNNEI. CDR3 coding DNA: TGTGCCAGCAGTAGAGGGGGATTTGACTCTGGGGCCAACGTCCTGACTTTC. This codes for CASSRGGFDSGANVLTF.

The chain uses TRBV11-2 and TRBJ1-1, with D possibly TRBD1 on 6 matching bases. V gave up 3 bases and J gave up 7 bases, with 21 bases separating them. Germline CDR1 is SGHAT and CDR2 is FQNNGV. The CDR3 extends over 16 amino acids. CDR3: CASSFPSGGGHIEAFF. DNA for the CDR3: TGTGCCAGCAGCTTCCCTTCAGGCGGGGGGCACATTGAAGCTTTCTTT.

CDR3 protein: CASSFENSYEQYF. The CDR3, as DNA: TGCGCCAGCAGCTTCGAGAACTCCTACGAGCAGTACTTC. The chain has TRBV5-1 and TRBJ2-7; D gene uncertain. Trimming left V 2 bases short and J 0 bases short, with 6 bases between. CDR1 is SGHRS and CDR2 is YFSETQ in the germline V gene. The CDR3 extends over 13 amino acids.

The V call is TRBV6-6, the J call TRBJ2-1, with D maybe TRBD2 (5 bases). This CDR3 contains 13 residues. In germline, CDR1 is MNHNY, CDR2 SVGAGI (reference sequence). The V end was cut by 2 bases, the J end by 6 bases, with 8 bases between. The CDR3 coding sequence is TGTGCCAGCAGTTACGGTAGCGTCAATGAGCAGTTCTTC. The encoded protein is CASSYGSVNEQFF.

This clone turned up a few times. The chain links TRBV10-3 to TRBJ1-2; TRBD1 agrees at 7 bases. With V trimmed by 3 bases and J by 7 bases, 5 bases remained unmatched. Germline V lookup: CDR1 ENHRY, CDR2 SYGVKD. CDR3 length: 13 residues. CDR3 nucleotide sequence: TGTGCCATCAGTGACAGGGGGTTTGGTGGCTACACCTTC. Residues: CAISDRGFGGYTF.